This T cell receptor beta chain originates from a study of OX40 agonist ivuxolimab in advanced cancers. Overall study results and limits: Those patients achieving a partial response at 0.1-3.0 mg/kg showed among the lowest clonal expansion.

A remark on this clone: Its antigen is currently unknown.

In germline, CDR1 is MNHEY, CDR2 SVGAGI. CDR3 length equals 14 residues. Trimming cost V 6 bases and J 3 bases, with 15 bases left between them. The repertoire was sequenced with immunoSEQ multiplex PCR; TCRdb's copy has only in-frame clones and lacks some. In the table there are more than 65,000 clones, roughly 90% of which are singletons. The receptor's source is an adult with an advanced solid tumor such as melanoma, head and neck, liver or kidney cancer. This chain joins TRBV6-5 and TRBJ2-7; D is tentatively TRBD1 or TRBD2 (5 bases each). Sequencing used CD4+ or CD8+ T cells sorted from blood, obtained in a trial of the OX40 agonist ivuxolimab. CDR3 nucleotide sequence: TGTGCCAGCAGCTTCCCGGGACGATTCTACGAGCAGTACTTC. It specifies CASSFPGRFYEQYF.